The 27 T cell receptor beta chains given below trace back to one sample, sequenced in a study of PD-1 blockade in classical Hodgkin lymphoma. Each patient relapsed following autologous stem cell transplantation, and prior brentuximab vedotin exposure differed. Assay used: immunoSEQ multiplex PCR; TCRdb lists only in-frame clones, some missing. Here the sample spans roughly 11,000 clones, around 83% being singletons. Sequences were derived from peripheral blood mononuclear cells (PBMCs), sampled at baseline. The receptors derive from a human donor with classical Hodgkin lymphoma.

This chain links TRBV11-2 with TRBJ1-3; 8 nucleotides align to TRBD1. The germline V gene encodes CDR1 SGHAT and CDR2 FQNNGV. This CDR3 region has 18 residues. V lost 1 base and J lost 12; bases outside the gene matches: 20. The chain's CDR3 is CASSLGRVVGTGDRNIYF. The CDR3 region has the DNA TGTGCCAGCAGCTTAGGCCGCGTTGTCGGGACAGGAGATAGGAACATATATTTT.

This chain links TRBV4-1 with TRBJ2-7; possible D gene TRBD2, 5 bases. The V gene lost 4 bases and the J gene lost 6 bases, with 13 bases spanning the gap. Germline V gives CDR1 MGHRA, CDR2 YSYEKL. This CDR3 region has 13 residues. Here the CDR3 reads CASSLRAEGEQYF. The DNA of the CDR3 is TGCGCCAGCAGCCTACGGGCCGAGGGCGAGCAGTACTTC.

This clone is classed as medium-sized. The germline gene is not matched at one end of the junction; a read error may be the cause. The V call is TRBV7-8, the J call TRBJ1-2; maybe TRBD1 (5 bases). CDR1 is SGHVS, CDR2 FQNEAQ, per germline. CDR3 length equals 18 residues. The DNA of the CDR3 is TGTGCCAGCAGTTTAGTTTTAGACGTTGAGGGGTTGGGCTATGGCTACACCTTC. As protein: CASSLVLDVEGLGYGYTF.

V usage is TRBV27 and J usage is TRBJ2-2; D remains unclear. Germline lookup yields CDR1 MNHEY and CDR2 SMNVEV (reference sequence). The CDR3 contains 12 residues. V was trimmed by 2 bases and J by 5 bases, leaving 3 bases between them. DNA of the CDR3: TGTGCCAGCAGTTTAGTAACCGGGGAGCTGTTTTTT. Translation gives CASSLVTGELFF.

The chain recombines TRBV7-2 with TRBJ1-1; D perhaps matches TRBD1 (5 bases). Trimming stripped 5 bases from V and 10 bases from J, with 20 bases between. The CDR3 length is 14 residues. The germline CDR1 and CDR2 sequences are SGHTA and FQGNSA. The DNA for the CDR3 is TGTGCCAGCAGCATAGGGGCGTATAAGGGAGGAGCTTTCTTT. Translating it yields CASSIGAYKGGAFF. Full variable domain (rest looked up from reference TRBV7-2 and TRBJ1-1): GAGVSQSPSNKVTEKGKDVELRCDPISGHTALYWYRQSLGQGLEFLIYFQGNSAPDKSGLPSDRFSAERTGGSVSTLTIQRTQQEDSAVYLCASSIGAYKGGAFFGQGTRLTVV.

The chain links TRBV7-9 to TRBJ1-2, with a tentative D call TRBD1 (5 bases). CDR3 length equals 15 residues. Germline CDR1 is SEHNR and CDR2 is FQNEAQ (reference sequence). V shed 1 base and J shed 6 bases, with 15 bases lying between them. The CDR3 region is CASSLERGAVNGYTF. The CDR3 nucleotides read TGTGCCAGCAGCTTAGAACGGGGCGCGGTCAATGGCTACACCTTC.

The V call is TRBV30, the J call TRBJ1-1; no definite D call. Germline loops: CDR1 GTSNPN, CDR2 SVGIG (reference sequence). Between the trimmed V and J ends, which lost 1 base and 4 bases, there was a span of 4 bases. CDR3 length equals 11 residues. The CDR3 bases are TGTGCCTGGAGTGAGGCCACTGAAGCTTTCTTT. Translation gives CAWSEATEAFF.

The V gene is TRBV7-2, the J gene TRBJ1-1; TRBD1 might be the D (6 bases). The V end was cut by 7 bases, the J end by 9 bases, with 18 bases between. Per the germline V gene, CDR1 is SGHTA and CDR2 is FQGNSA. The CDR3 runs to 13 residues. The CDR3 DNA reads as TGTGCCAGCACCCAAGGGGGAGCAGGGCAAGCTTTCTTT. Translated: CASTQGGAGQAFF.

CDR3 in amino acids: CASSYGNPTNYGYTF. Written as DNA, the CDR3 is TGCGCCAGCAGCTATGGGAATCCGACTAACTATGGCTACACCTTC. This chain uses TRBV5-1 with TRBJ1-2; D remains ambiguous. CDR1 is SGHRS, CDR2 YFSETQ, per germline. This CDR3 has 15 residues. V was pared by 3 bases and J by 0 bases, with 12 bases between.

This CDR3 reads CATSRDRGWAPRGYTF. The CDR3 DNA follows: TGTGCCACCAGCAGAGATAGGGGGTGGGCTCCGAGGGGCTACACCTTC. The chain employs TRBV15 and TRBJ1-2, with a possible D match to TRBD1 (6 bases). V gave up 0 bases and J gave up 8 bases, with 19 bases separating them. There are 16 residues in the CDR3. Germline V gives CDR1 LNHNV, CDR2 YYDKDF (reference sequence).

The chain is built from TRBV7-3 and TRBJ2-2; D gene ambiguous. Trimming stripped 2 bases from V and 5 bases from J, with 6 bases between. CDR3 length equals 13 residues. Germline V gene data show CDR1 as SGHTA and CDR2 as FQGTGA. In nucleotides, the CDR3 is TGTGCCAGCAGCTTATCTGGAACCGGGGAGCTGTTTTTT. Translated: CASSLSGTGELFF. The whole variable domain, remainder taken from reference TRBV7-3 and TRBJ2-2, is GAGVSQTPSNKVTEKGKYVELRCDPISGHTALYWYRQSLGQGPEFLIYFQGTGAADDSGLPNDRFFAVRPEGSVSTLKIQRTERGDSAVYLCASSLSGTGELFFGEGSRLTVL.

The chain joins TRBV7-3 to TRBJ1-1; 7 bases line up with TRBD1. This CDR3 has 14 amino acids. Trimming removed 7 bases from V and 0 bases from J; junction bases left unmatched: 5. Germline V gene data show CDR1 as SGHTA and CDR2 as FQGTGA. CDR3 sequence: CASTQDRLNTEAFF. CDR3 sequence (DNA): TGTGCCAGCACACAGGACAGGTTGAACACTGAAGCTTTCTTT.

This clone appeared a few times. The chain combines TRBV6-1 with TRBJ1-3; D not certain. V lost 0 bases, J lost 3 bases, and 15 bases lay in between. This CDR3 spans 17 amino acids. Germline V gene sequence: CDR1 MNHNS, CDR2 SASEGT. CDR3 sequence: CASSEARTQLLGNTIYF. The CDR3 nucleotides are TGTGCCAGCAGTGAAGCCCGGACGCAGCTTCTTGGAAACACCATATATTTT.

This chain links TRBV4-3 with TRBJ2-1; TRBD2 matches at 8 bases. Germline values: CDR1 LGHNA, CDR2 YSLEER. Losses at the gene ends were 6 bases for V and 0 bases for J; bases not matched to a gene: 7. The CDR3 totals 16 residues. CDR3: CASRDVRGGSYNEQFF. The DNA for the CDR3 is TGCGCCAGCAGAGATGTTCGGGGGGGCTCCTACAATGAGCAGTTCTTC.

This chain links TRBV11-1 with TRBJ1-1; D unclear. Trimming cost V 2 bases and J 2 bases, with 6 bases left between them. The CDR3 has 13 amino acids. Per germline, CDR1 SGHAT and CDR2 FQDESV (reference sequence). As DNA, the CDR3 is TGTGCCAGCAGCTTAAAGGCAAACACTGAAGCTTTCTTT. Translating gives CASSLKANTEAFF.

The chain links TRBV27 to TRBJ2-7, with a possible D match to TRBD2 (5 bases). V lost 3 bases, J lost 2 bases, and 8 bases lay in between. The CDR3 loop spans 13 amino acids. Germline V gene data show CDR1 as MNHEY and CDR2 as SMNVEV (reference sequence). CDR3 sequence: CASSFTGTYEQYF. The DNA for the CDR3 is TGTGCCAGCAGTTTTACCGGGACCTACGAGCAGTACTTC.

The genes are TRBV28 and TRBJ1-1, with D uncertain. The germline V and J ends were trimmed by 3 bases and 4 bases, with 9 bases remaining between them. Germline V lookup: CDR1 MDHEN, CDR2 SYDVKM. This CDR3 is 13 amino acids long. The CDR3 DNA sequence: TGTGCCAGCAGTTTGGGCGGTCCCACTGAAGCTTTCTTT. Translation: CASSLGGPTEAFF.

CDR3 coding DNA: TGTGCCAGCATCGAAGGGGCTTTGAACACCGGGGAGCTGTTTTTT. It is translated as CASIEGALNTGELFF. The chain carries TRBV5-6 and TRBJ2-2; weak D call: TRBD1 (5 bases). V was clipped by 6 bases and J by 1 base, with 13 bases between them. The CDR3 contains 15 residues. Per germline, CDR1 SGHDT and CDR2 YYEEEE.

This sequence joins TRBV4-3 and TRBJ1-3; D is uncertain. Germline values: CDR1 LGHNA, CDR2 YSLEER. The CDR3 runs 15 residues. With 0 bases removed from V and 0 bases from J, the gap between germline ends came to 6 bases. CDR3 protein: CASSQDLHSGNTIYF. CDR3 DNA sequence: TGCGCCAGCAGCCAAGATTTGCACTCTGGAAACACCATATATTTT.

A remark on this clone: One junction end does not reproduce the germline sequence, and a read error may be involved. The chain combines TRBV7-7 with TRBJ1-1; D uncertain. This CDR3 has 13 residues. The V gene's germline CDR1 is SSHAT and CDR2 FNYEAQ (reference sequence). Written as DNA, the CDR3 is TGTGCTAGCAGCTTAGCTATGTACACTGAAGCTTTCTTT. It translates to CASSLAMYTEAFF.

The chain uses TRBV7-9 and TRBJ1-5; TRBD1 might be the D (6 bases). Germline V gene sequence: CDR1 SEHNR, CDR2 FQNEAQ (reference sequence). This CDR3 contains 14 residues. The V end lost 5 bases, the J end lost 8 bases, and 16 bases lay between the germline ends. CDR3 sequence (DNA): TGTGCCAGCAGCCTCGGCCAGGGGTGGGAGCCCCAGCATTTT. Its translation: CASSLGQGWEPQHF.

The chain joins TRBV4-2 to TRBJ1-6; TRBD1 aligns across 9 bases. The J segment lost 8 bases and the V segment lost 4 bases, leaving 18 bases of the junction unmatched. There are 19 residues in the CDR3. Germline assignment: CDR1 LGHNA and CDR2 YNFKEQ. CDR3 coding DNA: TGTGCCAGCAGCCTAAATACCTACAACCGGGACAGGGCCCATTCACCCCTCCACTTT. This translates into CASSLNTYNRDRAHSPLHF.

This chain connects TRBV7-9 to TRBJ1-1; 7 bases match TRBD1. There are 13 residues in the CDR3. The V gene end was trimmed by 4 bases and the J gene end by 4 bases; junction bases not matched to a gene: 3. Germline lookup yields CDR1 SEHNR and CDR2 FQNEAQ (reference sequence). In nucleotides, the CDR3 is TGTGCCAGCAGCTCTACAGGGGCCACTGAAGCTTTCTTT. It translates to CASSSTGATEAFF.

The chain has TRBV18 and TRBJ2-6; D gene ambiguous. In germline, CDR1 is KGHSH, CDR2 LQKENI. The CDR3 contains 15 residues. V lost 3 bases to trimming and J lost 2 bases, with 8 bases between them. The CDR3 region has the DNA TGTGCCAGCTCACCGGACGTCGCTGGGGCCAACGTCCTGACTTTC. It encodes CASSPDVAGANVLTF.

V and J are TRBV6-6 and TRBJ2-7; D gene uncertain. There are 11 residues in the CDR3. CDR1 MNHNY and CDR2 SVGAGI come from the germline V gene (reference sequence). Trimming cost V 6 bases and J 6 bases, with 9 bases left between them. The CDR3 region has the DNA TGTGCCAGCAGCTCGAACGGCGAGCAGTACTTC. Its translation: CASSSNGEQYF.

The CDR3 DNA sequence: TGTGCCTGGAGCAGGGGCAAAGGGTTGAATCAGCCCCAGCATTTT. Its protein product is CAWSRGKGLNQPQHF. The chain is built from TRBV30 and TRBJ1-5, with D possibly matching TRBD1 (6 bases). The CDR3 runs 15 residues. Germline assignment: CDR1 GTSNPN and CDR2 SVGIG (reference sequence). V shed 3 bases and J shed 4 bases, with 16 bases lying between them.

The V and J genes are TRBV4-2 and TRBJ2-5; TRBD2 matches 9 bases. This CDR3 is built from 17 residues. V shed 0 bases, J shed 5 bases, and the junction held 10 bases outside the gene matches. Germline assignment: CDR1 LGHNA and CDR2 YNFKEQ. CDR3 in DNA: TGTGCCAGCAGCCAAGATTATCGGCGGGGGGGCCGGGAGACCCAGTACTTC. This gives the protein CASSQDYRRGGRETQYF.